The sequence of this T cell receptor (beta chain) was determined in a study of shared clonotypes between healthy human individuals. Details on this clone: Its cognate antigen is unknown.

Trimming shortened V by 1 base and J by 0 bases, and 7 bases separated the two germline ends. Germline CDR1 reads SGHRS; CDR2 reads YFSETQ. The CDR3 length is 14 residues. Study results and caveats: Sharing of clonotypes among donors was expected to vary with sequencing depth.

The assay was run at deep level. Genomic DNA of every subset was divided equally among multiple immunoSEQ plates. The data were produced by immunoSEQ multiplex PCR, yet TCRdb's version contains in-frame clones alone and is incomplete. The sample consists of some 490,000 clones, 81% of them appearing once. This TCR was recovered from a woman between 40 and 50 years old in good health. Some clones in this sample may be carry-over from other donors' samples. Source material: PBMCs. The chain has TRBV5-1 and TRBJ1-1; no firm D call. CDR3 in DNA: TGCGCCAGCAGCTTGTTAGGGTTGAACACTGAAGCTTTCTTT. Residues: CASSLLGLNTEAFF.